These 8 T cell receptor beta chains originate from one sample sequenced in a study of OX40 agonist ivuxolimab in advanced cancers. Profiled with immunoSEQ multiplex PCR; TCRdb holds only in-frame clones, not every one. The repertoire holds around 15,000 clones, about 88% seen once, with about 20% in the top ten. The sequences come from CD4+ or CD8+ T cells sorted from blood, collected in a trial of the OX40 agonist ivuxolimab. The source of these receptors is an adult with an advanced solid tumor such as melanoma, head and neck, liver or kidney cancer.

This clone was seen only once. The chain links TRBV28 to TRBJ2-3, with D perhaps TRBD1 (6 bases). Trimming pared 3 bases from V and 5 bases from J, leaving 12 bases between. The CDR3 consists of 14 residues. Germline V gives CDR1 MDHEN, CDR2 SYDVKM. The CDR3 reads CASSFWGPRDTQYF. The CDR3 nucleotides read TGTGCCAGCAGTTTTTGGGGGCCTAGAGATACGCAGTATTTT. Variable domain in full (rest from reference TRBV28 and TRBJ2-3): DVKVTQSSRYLVKRTGEKVFLECVQDMDHENMFWYRQDPGLGLRLIYFSYDVKMKEKGDIPEGYSVSREKKERFSLILESASTNQTSMYLCASSFWGPRDTQYFGPGTRLTVL.

This clone was detected only once. The chain uses TRBV2 and TRBJ2-5; maybe TRBD2 (5 bases). Per the germline V gene, CDR1 is SNHLY and CDR2 is FYNNEI. The CDR3 is 12 residues long. V lost 6 bases and J 5 bases, leaving 10 bases between the germline ends. The CDR3 region is CASRAGRETQYF. CDR3 DNA sequence: TGTGCCAGCAGGGCGGGCCGGGAGACCCAGTACTTC.

The V call is TRBV27, the J call TRBJ1-6; perhaps TRBD1 as D (5 bases). The CDR3 has 12 residues. The V gene's germline CDR1 is MNHEY and CDR2 SMNVEV (reference sequence). The germline V and J ends were trimmed by 2 bases and 10 bases, with 6 bases remaining between them. The CDR3 nucleotides are TGTGCCAGCAGTTTACAGGGATCACCCCTCCACTTT. Its protein product is CASSLQGSPLHF.

The genes are TRBV6-6 and TRBJ2-2, with 7 bases identical to TRBD2. The CDR3 is made up of 16 amino acids. The trim removed 7 bases at V and 2 bases at J, leaving 10 bases unmatched. Germline V lookup: CDR1 MNHNY, CDR2 SVGAGI (reference sequence). In DNA form, the CDR3 reads TGTGCCAGCACCGTTACGGGAGCGGGAAACACCGGGGAGCTGTTTTTT. It codes for CASTVTGAGNTGELFF.

This clone was recorded a few times. This sequence joins TRBV7-2 and TRBJ1-1, with D tentatively TRBD1 (5 bases). Germline loops: CDR1 SGHTA, CDR2 FQGNSA. There are 13 residues in the CDR3. Trimming took off 11 bases at V and 3 bases at J, with 16 bases between the two ends. CDR3 nucleotides: TGTGCCGGGGGGGTGGAGGTCTACACTGAAGCTTTCTTT. Encoded protein: CAGGVEVYTEAFF.

The chain is built from TRBV19 and TRBJ2-7; D perhaps matches TRBD2 (5 bases). The CDR3 loop spans 15 amino acids. The V end was cut by 3 bases, the J end by 0 bases, with 12 bases between. CDR1 is LNHDA, CDR2 SQIVND, per germline (reference sequence). DNA of the CDR3: TGTGCCAGTAGTATGCGGCGGGTGAGCTCCTACGAGCAGTACTTC. As protein: CASSMRRVSSYEQYF.

The chain is built from TRBV5-1 and TRBJ1-5; possible D gene TRBD1, 5 bases. The germline V gene encodes CDR1 SGHRS and CDR2 YFSETQ. This CDR3 spans 14 amino acids. Trimming removed 4 bases at V and 3 bases at J, with 11 bases between. CDR3 sequence reads: CASSETGDNQPQHF. In nucleotides, the CDR3 is TGCGCCAGCAGCGAGACGGGGGACAATCAGCCCCAGCATTTT.

This clone was picked up one time. The chain combines TRBV13 with TRBJ2-3; the D call may be TRBD1 or TRBD2 (5 bases each). Trimming shortened V by 3 bases and J by 6 bases, and 10 bases separated the two germline ends. CDR3 length: 13 residues. Germline V gene sequence: CDR1 PRHDT, CDR2 FYEKMQ (reference sequence). DNA for the CDR3: TGTGCCAGCAGCTTCGGGGACGGGGATACGCAGTATTTT. This translates into CASSFGDGDTQYF.